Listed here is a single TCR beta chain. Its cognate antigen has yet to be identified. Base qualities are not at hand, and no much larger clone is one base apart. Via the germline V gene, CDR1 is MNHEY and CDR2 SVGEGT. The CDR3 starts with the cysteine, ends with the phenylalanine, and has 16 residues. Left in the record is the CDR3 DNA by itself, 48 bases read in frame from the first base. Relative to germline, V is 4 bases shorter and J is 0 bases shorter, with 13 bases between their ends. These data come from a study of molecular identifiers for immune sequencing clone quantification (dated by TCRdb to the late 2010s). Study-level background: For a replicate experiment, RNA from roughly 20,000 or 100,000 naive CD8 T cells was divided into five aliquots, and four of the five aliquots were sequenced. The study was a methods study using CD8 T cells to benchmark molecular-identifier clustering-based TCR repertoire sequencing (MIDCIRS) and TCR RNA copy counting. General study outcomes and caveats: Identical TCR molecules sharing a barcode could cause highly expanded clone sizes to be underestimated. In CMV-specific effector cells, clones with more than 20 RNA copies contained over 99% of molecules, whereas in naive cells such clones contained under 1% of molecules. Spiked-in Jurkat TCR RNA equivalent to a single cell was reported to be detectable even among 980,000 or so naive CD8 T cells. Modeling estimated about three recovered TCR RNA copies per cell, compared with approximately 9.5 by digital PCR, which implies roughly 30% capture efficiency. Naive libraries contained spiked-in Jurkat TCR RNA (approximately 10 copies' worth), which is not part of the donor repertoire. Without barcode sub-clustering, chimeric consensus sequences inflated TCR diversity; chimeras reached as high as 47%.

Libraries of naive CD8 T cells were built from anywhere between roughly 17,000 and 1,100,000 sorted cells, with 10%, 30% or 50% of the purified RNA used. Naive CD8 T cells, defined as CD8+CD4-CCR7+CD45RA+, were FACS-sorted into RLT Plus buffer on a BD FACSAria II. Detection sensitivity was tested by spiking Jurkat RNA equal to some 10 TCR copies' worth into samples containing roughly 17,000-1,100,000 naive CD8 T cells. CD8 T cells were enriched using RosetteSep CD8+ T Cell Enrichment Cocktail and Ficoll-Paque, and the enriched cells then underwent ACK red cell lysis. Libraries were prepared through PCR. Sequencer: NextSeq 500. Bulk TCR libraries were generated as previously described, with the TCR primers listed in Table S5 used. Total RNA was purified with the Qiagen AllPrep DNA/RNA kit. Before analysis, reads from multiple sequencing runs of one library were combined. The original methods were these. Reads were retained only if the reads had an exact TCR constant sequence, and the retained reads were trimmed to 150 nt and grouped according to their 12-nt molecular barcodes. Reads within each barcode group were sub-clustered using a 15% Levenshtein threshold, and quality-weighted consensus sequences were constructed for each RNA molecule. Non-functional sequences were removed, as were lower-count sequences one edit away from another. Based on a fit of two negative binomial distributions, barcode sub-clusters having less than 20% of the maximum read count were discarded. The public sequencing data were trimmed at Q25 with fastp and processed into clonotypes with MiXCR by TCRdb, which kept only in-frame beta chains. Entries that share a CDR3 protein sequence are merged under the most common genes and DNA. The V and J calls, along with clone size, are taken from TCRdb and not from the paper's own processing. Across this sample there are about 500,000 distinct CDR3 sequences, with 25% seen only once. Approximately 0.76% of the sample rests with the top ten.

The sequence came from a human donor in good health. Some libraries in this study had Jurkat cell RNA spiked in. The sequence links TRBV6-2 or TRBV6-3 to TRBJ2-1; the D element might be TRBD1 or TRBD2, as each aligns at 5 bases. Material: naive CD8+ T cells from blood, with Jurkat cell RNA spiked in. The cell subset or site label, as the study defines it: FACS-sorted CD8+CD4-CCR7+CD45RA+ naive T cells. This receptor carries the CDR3 CASSSPGRSSYNEQFF. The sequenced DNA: TGTGCCAGCAGTTCTCCGGGGCGAAGCTCCTACAATGAGCAGTTCTTC.